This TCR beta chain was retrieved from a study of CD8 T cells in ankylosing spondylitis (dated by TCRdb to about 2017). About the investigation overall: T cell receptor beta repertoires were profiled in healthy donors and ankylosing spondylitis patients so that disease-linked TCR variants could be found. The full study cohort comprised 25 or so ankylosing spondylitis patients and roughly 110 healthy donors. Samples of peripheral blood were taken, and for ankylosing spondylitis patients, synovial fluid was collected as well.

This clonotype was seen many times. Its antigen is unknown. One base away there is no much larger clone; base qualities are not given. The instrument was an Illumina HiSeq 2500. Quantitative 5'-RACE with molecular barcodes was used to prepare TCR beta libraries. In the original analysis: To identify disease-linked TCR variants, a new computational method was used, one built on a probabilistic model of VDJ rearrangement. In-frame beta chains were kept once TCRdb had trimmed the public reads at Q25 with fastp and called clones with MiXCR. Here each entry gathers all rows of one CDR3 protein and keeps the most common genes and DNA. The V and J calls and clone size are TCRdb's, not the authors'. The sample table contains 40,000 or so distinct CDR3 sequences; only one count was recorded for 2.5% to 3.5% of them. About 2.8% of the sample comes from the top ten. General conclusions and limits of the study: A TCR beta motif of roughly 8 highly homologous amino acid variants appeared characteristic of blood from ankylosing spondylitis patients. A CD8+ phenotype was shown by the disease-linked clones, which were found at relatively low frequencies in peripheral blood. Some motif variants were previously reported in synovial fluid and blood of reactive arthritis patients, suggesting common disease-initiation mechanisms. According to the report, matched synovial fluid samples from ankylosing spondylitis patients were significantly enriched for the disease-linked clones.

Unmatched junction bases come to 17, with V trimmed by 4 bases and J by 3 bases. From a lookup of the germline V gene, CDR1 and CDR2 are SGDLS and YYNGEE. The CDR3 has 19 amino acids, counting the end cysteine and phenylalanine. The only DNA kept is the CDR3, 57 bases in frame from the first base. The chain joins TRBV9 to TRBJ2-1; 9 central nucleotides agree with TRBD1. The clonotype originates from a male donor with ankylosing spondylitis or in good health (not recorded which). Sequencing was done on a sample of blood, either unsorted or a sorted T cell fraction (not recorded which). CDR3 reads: CASSPKGQGSGKVYNEQFF. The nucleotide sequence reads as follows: TGTGCCAGCAGCCCGAAGGGACAGGGATCGGGAAAGGTCTACAATGAGCAGTTCTTC.